This T cell receptor beta chain was sequenced for a study of shared clonotypes between healthy human individuals. Positive CCR7 selection of CD45RO-negative cells yielded the naive CD8 cells, and terminally differentiated effector memory CD45RA+ cells were excluded. Sequenced by immunoSEQ multiplex PCR; TCRdb stores in-frame clones only, minus some. Of around 1,900,000 clones listed, 85% to 95% are singletons. Germline V CDR1 and CDR2: LGHNA, YNFKEQ. The CDR3 runs to 18 residues. Trimming took off 1 base at V and 6 bases at J, with 25 bases between the two ends. The sample taken for sequencing was naive CD8+ T cells from PBMCs. The rearrangement joins TRBV4-2 to TRBJ2-7, with a weak D call TRBD2 (6 bases). This receptor was obtained from a man between 18 and 29 years old in good health. Some clones in this sample may be carry-over from other donors' samples. DNA of the CDR3: TGTGCCAGCAGCCAAGTTCTGGGGAGGCGGAACCGGGGGACCGAGCAGTACTTC. Amino acids: CASSQVLGRRNRGTEQYF.